The 17 T cell receptor beta chains in this list originate from one sample, sequenced in a study of CXCR3-negative and CXCR3-positive naive CD8 T cells. The study made its TRB cDNA libraries by 5' RACE, adding UMI labels. Using the 5' RACE reads, TCRdb records one entry per CDR3 protein without DNA. Its table lists over 100,000 distinct CDR3 sequences. Source material: naive CXCR3- CD8+ T cells from blood. Subset described: CD45RO-CCR7+CD27+CD95- naive CD8+ T cells lacking CXCR3 (TNR3-). All receptors derive from a human donor in good health. Some clones in this sample may be carry-over from other donors' samples.

This chain connects TRBV9 to TRBJ2-1; TCRdb designates TRBD2, a call that cannot be tested without DNA. The V gene's germline CDR1 is SGDLS and CDR2 YYNGEE. The CDR3 length is 18 residues. The CDR3 reads CASSVDPLSPPPDNEQFF.

The chain combines TRBV28 with TRBJ2-3; TCRdb names TRBD2, which stays unverified in the absence of DNA. The CDR3 sequence is 15 residues long. The V gene's germline CDR1 is MDHEN and CDR2 SYDVKM. CDR3 protein: CASSLRLQSTDTQYF. Supplemented by reference TRBV28 and TRBJ2-3, the full variable domain reads DVKVTQSSRYLVKRTGEKVFLECVQDMDHENMFWYRQDPGLGLRLIYFSYDVKMKEKGDIPEGYSVSREKKERFSLILESASTNQTSMYLCASSLRLQSTDTQYFGPGTRLTVL.

J is TRBJ2-7 and V is TRBV10-3; no DNA is available, so the TRBD1 call from TCRdb remains unchecked. This CDR3 has 17 residues. CDR1 and CDR2 from the germline V gene are ENHRY and SYGVKD. CDR3 sequence: CAISTLNRPGQGYEQYF.

The V and J genes are TRBV7-9 and TRBJ2-5; there is no DNA to check the TCRdb D call of TRBD1. This CDR3 has 16 residues. Germline V lookup: CDR1 SEHNR, CDR2 FQNEAQ (reference sequence). CDR3 sequence: CASTSLMNRERETQYF.

The chain employs TRBV27 and TRBJ2-7; TCRdb outputs TRBD2, but without DNA this stays unchecked. CDR1 is MNHEY and CDR2 is SMNVEV in the germline V gene (reference sequence). This CDR3 comprises 14 residues. CDR3 amino acids: CASSPSDSYYEQYF.

This CDR3 reads CASSQGNTWPTEAFF. The J gene is TRBJ1-1, the V gene TRBV14. Germline CDR1 SGHDN, CDR2 FVKESK. This CDR3 spans 15 amino acids. Using reference TRBV14 and TRBJ1-1 for the parts outside the CDR3, the full variable domain is EAGVTQFPSHSVIEKGQTVTLRCDPISGHDNLYWYRRVMGKEIKFLLHFVKESKQDESGMPNNRFLAERTGGTYSTLKVQPAELEDSGVYFCASSQGNTWPTEAFFGQGTRLTVV.

The rearrangement links TRBV27 to TRBJ2-7; TCRdb's assignment of TRBD2 cannot be checked, as there is no DNA. The CDR3 runs to 13 residues. Germline CDR1 reads MNHEY; CDR2 reads SMNVEV (reference sequence). The CDR3: CASRISVPYEQYF.

The chain joins TRBV11-3 to TRBJ2-3; TCRdb picks TRBD1, but there is no DNA to check that call. This CDR3 has 15 amino acids. From germline, CDR1 is SGHNT and CDR2 YENEEA. CDR3 region: CASSKAGAITDTQYF.

V gene TRBV21-1 combines with J gene TRBJ2-4; TCRdb's assignment of TRBD1 cannot be checked, as there is no DNA. TRBV21-1 is a pseudogene. The CDR3 has 22 amino acids. This CDR3 reads CASTSRDRGREGTSLSKNIQYF.

V gene TRBV7-6 combines with J gene TRBJ1-6. The CDR3 is 12 amino acids. Germline CDR1 SGHVS, CDR2 FNYEAQ. CDR3 protein: CASSLPNPPLHF.

This chain connects TRBV4-2 to TRBJ2-7; TCRdb's D call of TRBD1 is untestable without DNA. Per the germline V gene, CDR1 is LGHNA and CDR2 is YNFKEQ. CDR3 length: 16 amino acids. This chain's CDR3 is CASSQGRRQGGNEQYF.

The genes are TRBV5-1 and TRBJ2-1; TCRdb's D call of TRBD1 is untestable without DNA. CDR1 is SGHRS, CDR2 YFSETQ, per germline. CDR3 length: 15 residues. CDR3 sequence: CASRQGQGGYNEQFF. The full variable domain, its missing parts supplied by reference TRBV5-1 and TRBJ2-1, is KAGVTQTPRYLIKTRGQQVTLSCSPISGHRSVSWYQQTPGQGLQFLFEYFSETQRNKGNFPGRFSGRQFSNSRSEMNVSTLELGDSALYLCASRQGQGGYNEQFFGPGTRLTVL.

The V and J genes are TRBV9 and TRBJ1-2; TCRdb outputs TRBD1, but without DNA this stays unchecked. Germline-derived CDR1 and CDR2 are SGDLS and YYNGEE. The CDR3 spans 13 residues. The CDR3 is CASSVQTGIGYTF.

The rearrangement links TRBV12-3 or TRBV12-4 to TRBJ2-7; absent DNA, TCRdb's TRBD1 call cannot be checked. The CDR3 has 15 residues. CDR3: CASSLSGRPLDEQYF.

The rearrangement uses TRBV29-1 and TRBJ2-5; TCRdb selects TRBD1, and the lack of DNA leaves this call unchecked. This CDR3 spans 14 amino acids. Germline CDR1 reads SQVTM; CDR2 reads ANQGSEA. CDR3: CSVQGGREQETQYF. Full variable domain (remainder filled in from reference TRBV29-1 and TRBJ2-5): SAVISQKPSRDICQRGTSLTIQCQVDSQVTMMFWYRQQPGQSLTLIATANQGSEATYESGFVIDKFPISRPNLTFSTLTVSNMSPEDSSIYLCSVQGGREQETQYFGPGTRLLVL.

The J gene is TRBJ2-7, the V gene TRBV7-9; without DNA, the TCRdb call of TRBD1 cannot be checked. CDR1 and CDR2 from the germline V gene are SEHNR and FQNEAQ (reference sequence). The CDR3 extends over 14 amino acids. The CDR3: CASSLGDTDYEQYF.

This chain uses TRBV30 with TRBJ2-3. This CDR3 contains 11 residues. The germline V gene encodes CDR1 GTSNPN and CDR2 SVGIG (reference sequence). CDR3 protein: CAWSRGDTQYF.